This T cell receptor beta chain is drawn from a study of cytomegalovirus exposure and HLA in healthy donors (TCRdb year 2017). In the study overall: According to a later analysis, one platform produced both the approximately 110 validation repertoires and the roughly 650 repertoires of the first cohort. Besides the first cohort of approximately 670 subjects, a separate validation cohort made up of 120 different subjects was used. To predict cytomegalovirus infection status, the study brought together high-throughput TCR immunosequencing, statistical association of individual TCRs with disease status, and machine learning. The study aimed to test whether signatures of past pathogen exposure could be identified by cataloging public T cell receptors. The paper's findings and limits, for the study overall: A few of the identified cytomegalovirus-associated TCR beta chains were confirmed in vitro to be specific for cytomegalovirus antigens. In a later analysis, TCRs clustered in the first cohort were found to also tend to co-occur in the roughly 130 validation repertoires, with about 93% of cluster scores above 0. Cytomegalovirus status was reported to be diagnosed by the classifier with high specificity and sensitivity in both the original and validation cohorts. A total of 150 to 200 TCR beta chains were listed by the study as associated with cytomegalovirus. The validation cohort had no HLA typing available for a later analysis, so co-occurrence within that cohort was assessed over all 110 or so repertoires. The authors suggested that the approach could potentially be extended to other disease states and immunological phenotypes. Most TCR sequences were observed very rarely across donors, whereas some public TCRs were present in many individuals.

About this clone itself: Its antigen is unknown. Base qualities were left out, and no much larger clone turns up one base away.

Including the terminal cysteine and phenylalanine, the CDR3 comprises 14 residues. Of the read, only the CDR3 DNA is kept; its 42 bases are in frame from base 1. V is clipped by 1 base and J by 6 bases, and the sequence between their germline boundaries is 13 bases long. From the germline V gene, CDR1 is SGHTA and CDR2 is FQGTGA. Separate from the approximately 730-subject first cohort, the validation cohort of roughly 110 subjects was the group to which the donors belonged. The receptor library was made with the immunoSEQ multiplex PCR assay. For the original study's pipeline: A statistical classification framework was developed to diagnose cytomegalovirus status using the catalog of TCR beta chain sequences. This immuneACCESS table, as held by TCRdb, lists in-frame sequences with V and J called but not all clones. Of the missing ones, under half trace to an unresolved V gene in checked studies; the others have no known cause. V and J calls and clone size are given by that table; D and trimming were obtained from the DNA. In this sample the table shows about 160,000 clones, 85% to 90% of which occur a single time. The ten largest clones represent 9% to 12% of the sample.

The sample consisted of PBMCs. This sequence originates from a woman between 18 and 29 years old in good health and CMV-seropositive. The chain joins TRBV7-3 to TRBJ2-7; TRBD1 is a possible D gene, resting on 6 matching bases. The nucleotide sequence reads TGTGCCAGCAGCTTAAATTCACAGGGTAGCGAGCAGTACTTC. This sequence encodes CASSLNSQGSEQYF. With the portions outside the CDR3 filled from the reference TRBV7-3 and TRBJ2-7 genes, the complete variable region becomes GAGVSQTPSNKVTEKGKYVELRCDPISGHTALYWYRQSLGQGPEFLIYFQGTGAADDSGLPNDRFFAVRPEGSVSTLKIQRTERGDSAVYLCASSLNSQGSEQYFGPGTRLTVT.